This T cell receptor beta chain came from a study of human T cells and chemical hapten exposure. Looking at the study overall: Donors were sensitized with 2% DPC on the upper inner arm.

The study, taken as a whole, reports: Expanded TCRs were compared with controls, and the expanded TCRs formed significantly more large CDR3 similarity clusters. Sensitizing with DPC caused no change in TCRs above 1 in 1000 frequency.

This CDR3 spans 15 amino acids. Germline CDR1 reads SGHAT; CDR2 reads FQNNGV. Trimming removed 0 bases from V and 5 bases from J; junction bases left unmatched: 7. Time point of the sample: patch test 1, 2 weeks after DPC sensitization. Treatment denoted: therapeutic diphenylcyclopropenone sensitization with weekly scalp DPC. This clonotype was seen a few times. Its antigen is currently unknown. In the study's own analysis: Samples held a median of around 100,000 TCRs, range roughly 20,000–750,000. MiXCR, run by TCRdb on the RACE reads, gives a single entry per CDR3 protein. V and J calls and clone size were set by TCRdb, not the authors. The sample includes 79,000 or so distinct CDR3 sequences, around 30% of them seen just once.

This chain connects TRBV11-2 to TRBJ2-7, with 7 bases aligning to TRBD1. Sequenced material: whole blood, taken in connection with sensitization to the hapten diphenylcyclopropenone (DPC). This clonotype was obtained from a man aged 35 to 55 with alopecia areata. Some clones in this sample may be carry-over from other donors' samples. The CDR3 sequence is CASSLEFGTADEQYF. The CDR3 DNA is TGTGCCAGCAGCTTAGAGTTCGGGACAGCCGACGAGCAGTACTTC.